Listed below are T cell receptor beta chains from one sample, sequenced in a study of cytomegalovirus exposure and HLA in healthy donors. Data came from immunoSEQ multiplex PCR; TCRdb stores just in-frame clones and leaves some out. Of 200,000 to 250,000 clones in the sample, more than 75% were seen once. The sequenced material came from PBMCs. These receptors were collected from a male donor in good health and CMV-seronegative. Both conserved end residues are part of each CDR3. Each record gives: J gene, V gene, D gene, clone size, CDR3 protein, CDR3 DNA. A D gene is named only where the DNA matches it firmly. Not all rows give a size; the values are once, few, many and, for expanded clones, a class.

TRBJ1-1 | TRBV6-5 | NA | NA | CASSYSNEAFF | TGTGCCAGCAGTTACTCTAATGAAGCTTTCTTT
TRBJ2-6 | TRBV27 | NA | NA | CASSLLLAAGANVLTF | TGTGCCAGCAGTTTGCTATTAGCTGCTGGGGCCAACGTCCTGACTTTC
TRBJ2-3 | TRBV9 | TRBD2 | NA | CASSVDSSGSTDTQYF | TGTGCCAGCAGCGTAGATTCTAGCGGTAGCACAGATACGCAGTATTTT
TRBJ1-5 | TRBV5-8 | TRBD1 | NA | CASSSGTGWSNQPQHF | TGTGCCAGCAGCTCCGGGACAGGGTGGAGCAATCAGCCCCAGCATTTT
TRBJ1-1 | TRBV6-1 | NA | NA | CATKTAMNTEAFF | TGTGCCACCAAGACAGCTATGAACACTGAAGCTTTCTTT
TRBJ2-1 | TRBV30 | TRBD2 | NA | CAWSEGLVYNEQFF | TGTGCCTGGAGTGAGGGACTAGTCTACAATGAGCAGTTCTTC
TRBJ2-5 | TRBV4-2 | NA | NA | CASSLSLTRRGQETQYF | TGTGCCAGCAGCCTCTCCCTCACTAGGAGGGGCCAAGAGACCCAGTACTTC
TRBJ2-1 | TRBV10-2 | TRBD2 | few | CASSESDLGEGSYNEQFF | TGCGCCAGCAGTGAGTCTGATCTGGGGGAGGGATCCTACAATGAGCAGTTCTTC
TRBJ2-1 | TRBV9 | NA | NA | CASSVGLVEREQFF | TGTGCCAGCAGCGTAGGACTAGTTGAGCGTGAGCAGTTCTTC
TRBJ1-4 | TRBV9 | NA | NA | CASGDSATNEKLFF | TGTGCCAGCGGGGACTCGGCAACTAATGAAAAACTGTTTTTT
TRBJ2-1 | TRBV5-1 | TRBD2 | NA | CASSLMVAGGGEQFF | TGCGCCAGCAGCCTGATGGTAGCGGGAGGCGGTGAGCAGTTCTTC
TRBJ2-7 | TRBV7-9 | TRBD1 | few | CASSLAGQGGHEQYF | TGTGCCAGCAGCTTGGCGGGACAGGGTGGTCACGAGCAGTACTTC
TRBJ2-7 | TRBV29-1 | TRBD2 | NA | CSARTSGFYEQYF | TGCAGCGCCCGGACTAGCGGATTCTACGAGCAGTACTTC
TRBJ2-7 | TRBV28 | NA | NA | CASTDSYEQYF | TGTGCCAGCACCGACAGTTACGAGCAGTACTTC
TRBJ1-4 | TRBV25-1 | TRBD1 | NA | CASSESTGDRKLFF | TGTGCCAGCAGTGAAAGTACGGGGGACAGGAAACTGTTTTTT
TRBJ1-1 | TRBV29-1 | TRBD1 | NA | CSVPLLGTGDTEAFF | TGCAGCGTCCCTCTGTTGGGGACAGGGGACACTGAAGCTTTCTTT
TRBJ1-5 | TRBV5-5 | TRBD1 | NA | CASSVRDRAFNQPQHF | TGTGCCAGCAGCGTCCGGGACAGGGCCTTCAATCAGCCCCAGCATTTT
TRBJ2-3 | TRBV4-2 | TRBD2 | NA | CASSHLRGLAGPTDPQYF | TGTGCCAGCAGCCATCTAAGAGGGCTAGCGGGGCCCACAGATCCGCAGTATTTT
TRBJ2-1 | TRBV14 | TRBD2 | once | CASSQYSGSSSYNEQFF | TGTGCCAGCAGCCAATATAGCGGGTCGAGCTCCTACAATGAGCAGTTCTTC
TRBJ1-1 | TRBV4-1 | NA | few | CASSQDRDRLRTEAFF | TGCGCCAGCAGCCAAGACAGGGATAGGTTGCGCACTGAAGCTTTCTTT
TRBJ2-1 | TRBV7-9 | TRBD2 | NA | CASSQSGSPFNEQFF | TGTGCCAGCAGCCAGAGCGGGAGTCCCTTCAATGAGCAGTTCTTC
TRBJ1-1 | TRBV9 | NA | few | CASSPLSGGRTEAFF | TGTGCCAGCAGCCCCTTAAGTGGGGGCAGGACTGAAGCTTTCTTT
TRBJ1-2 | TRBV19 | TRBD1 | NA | CASSRGQGVRGYTF | TGTGCCAGTAGTAGGGGACAGGGTGTCCGAGGCTACACCTTC
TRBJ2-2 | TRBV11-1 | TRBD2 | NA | CASSLALAGNTGELFF | TGTGCCAGCAGCTTAGCACTAGCGGGAAACACCGGGGAGCTGTTTTTT
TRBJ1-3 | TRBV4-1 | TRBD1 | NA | CASSAGRDRMDTIYF | TGCGCCAGCAGCGCGGGCCGGGACAGGATGGACACCATATATTTT
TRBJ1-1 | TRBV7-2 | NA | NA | CASSPPPGQLEAFF | TGTGCCAGCAGCCCCCCTCCGGGACAACTTGAAGCTTTCTTT
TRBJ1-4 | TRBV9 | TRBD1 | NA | CASSVGTGRTNEKLFF | TGTGCCAGCAGCGTGGGGACAGGGCGAACTAATGAAAAACTGTTTTTT
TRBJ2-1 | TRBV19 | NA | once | CASSSPQGTYNEQFF | TGTGCCAGTAGTAGCCCCCAGGGGACCTACAATGAGCAGTTCTTC
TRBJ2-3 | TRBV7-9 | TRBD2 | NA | CASSRLAGVADTQYF | TGTGCCAGCAGCCGGCTGGCGGGAGTCGCAGATACGCAGTATTTT
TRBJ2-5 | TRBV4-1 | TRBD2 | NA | CASSRGPGGRREGKRETQYF | TGCGCCAGCAGCCGTGGGCCAGGTGGGCGGCGGGAGGGTAAAAGGGAGACCCAGTACTTC
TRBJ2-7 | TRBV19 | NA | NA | CASSAGQNYEQYF | TGTGCCAGTAGTGCTGGACAGAACTACGAGCAGTACTTC
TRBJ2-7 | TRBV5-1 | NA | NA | CASSLGRERRPYEQYF | TGCGCCAGCAGCTTGGGCAGGGAACGAAGACCCTACGAGCAGTACTTC
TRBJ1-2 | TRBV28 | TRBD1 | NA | CASSPPGTGGGGYTF | TGTGCCAGCAGTCCACCCGGGACAGGGGGCGGTGGCTACACCTTC
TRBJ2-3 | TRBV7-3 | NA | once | CASSFLSGTTSTDTQYF | TGTGCCAGCAGCTTCTTGAGTGGCACTACTAGCACAGATACGCAGTATTTT
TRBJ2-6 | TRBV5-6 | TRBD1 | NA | CASSYRGSGANVLTF | TGTGCCAGCAGCTACAGGGGCTCTGGGGCCAACGTCCTGACTTTC
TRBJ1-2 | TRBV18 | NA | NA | CASSPSRGADGYTF | TGTGCCAGCTCCCCCTCGCGGGGCGCGGATGGCTACACCTTC
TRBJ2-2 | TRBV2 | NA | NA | CASSESEGSTGELFF | TGTGCCAGCAGTGAATCGGAGGGTAGCACCGGGGAGCTGTTTTTT
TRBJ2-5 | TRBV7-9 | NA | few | CASSPSRERLYQETQYF | TGTGCCAGCAGCCCGTCGAGGGAGAGGTTGTACCAAGAGACCCAGTACTTC
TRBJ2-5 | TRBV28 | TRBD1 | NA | CASSRGQGRETQYF | TGTGCCAGCAGTCGGGGACAGGGACGAGAGACCCAGTACTTC
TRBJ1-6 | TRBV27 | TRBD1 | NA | CASSLSRRTGSVSPLHF | TGTGCCAGCAGTTTATCGCGAAGGACAGGGTCTGTTTCACCCCTCCACTTT
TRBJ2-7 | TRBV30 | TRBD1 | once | CAWSGNSGTDISYEQYF | TGTGCCTGGAGTGGAAACAGTGGGACAGACATCTCCTACGAGCAGTACTTC
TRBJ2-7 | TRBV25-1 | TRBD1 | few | CASSTPGQGGEQYF | TGTGCCAGCAGTACACCGGGACAGGGCGGGGAGCAGTACTTC